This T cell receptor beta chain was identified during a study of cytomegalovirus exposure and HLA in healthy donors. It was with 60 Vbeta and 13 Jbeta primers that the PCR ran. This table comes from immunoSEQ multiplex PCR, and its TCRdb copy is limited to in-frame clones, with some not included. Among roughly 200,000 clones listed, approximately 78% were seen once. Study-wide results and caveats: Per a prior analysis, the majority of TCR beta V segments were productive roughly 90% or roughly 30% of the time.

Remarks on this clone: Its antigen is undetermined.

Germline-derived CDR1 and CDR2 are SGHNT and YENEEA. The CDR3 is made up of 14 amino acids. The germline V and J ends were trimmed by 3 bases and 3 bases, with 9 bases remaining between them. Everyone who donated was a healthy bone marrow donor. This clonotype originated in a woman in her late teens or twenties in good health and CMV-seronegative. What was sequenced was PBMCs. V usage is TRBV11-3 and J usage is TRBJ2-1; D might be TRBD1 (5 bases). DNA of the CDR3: TGTGCCAGCAGCTTCCTCCAGGGCTACAATGAGCAGTTCTTC. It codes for CASSFLQGYNEQFF.